This T cell receptor (beta chain) was observed in a study of metastatic and nonmetastatic thyroid tumors. Study information: Repertoire data that came from the blood and tumor or nodule tissue of malignant and benign thyroid patients were compared.

The V end lost 7 bases, the J end lost 4 bases, and 19 bases lay between the germline ends. The CDR3 covers 15 residues. Ahead of thyroid surgery, no patient had received treatment of any kind. TCRdb redid the clone calls on the PCR reads using MiXCR. This sample has about 26,000 clones, with roughly 26% found just once. This TCR came from a female donor with papillary thyroid cancer or a benign thyroid nodule (not recorded which). Some clones in this sample may be carry-over from other donors' samples. The chain uses TRBV12-3 or TRBV12-4 and TRBJ1-1; maybe TRBD1 (5 bases). The sample taken for sequencing was blood. This chain's CDR3 is CASIRGWAIPTEAFF. As DNA, the CDR3 is TGTGCCAGCATCCGGGGGTGGGCCATCCCCACTGAAGCTTTCTTT.